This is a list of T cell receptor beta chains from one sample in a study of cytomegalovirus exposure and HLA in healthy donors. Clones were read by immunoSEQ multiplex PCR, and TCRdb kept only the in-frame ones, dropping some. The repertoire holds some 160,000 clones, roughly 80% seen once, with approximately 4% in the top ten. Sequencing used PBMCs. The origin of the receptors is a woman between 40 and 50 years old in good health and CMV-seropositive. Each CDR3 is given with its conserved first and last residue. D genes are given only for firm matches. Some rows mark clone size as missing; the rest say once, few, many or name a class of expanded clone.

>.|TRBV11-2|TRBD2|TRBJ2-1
TGTGCCAGCAGCCCCGGTAGTAGCGGGGGGGGTGAGCAGTTCTTC
CASSPGSSGGGEQFF
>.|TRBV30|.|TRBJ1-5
TGTGCCTGGAGTGTAGGGGGGGCCAATCAGCCCCAGCATTTT
CAWSVGGANQPQHF
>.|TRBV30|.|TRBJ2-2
TGTGCCTCTACCCCCGGGGGGTGGTTACTAGGGGGGACCGGGGAGCTGTTTTTT
CASTPGGWLLGGTGELFF
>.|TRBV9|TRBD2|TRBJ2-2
TGTGCCAGCAGCGTAGCGAGCGGGAGGGTGAACGGGGAGCTGTTTTTT
CASSVASGRVNGELFF
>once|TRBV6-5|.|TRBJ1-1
TGTGCCAGCAAGAATGCGGGAAACGCTGAAGCTTTCTTT
CASKNAGNAEAFF
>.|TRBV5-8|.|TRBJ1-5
TGTGCCAGCAGCTTCCGGGGGTTAAGGCCCCAGCATTTT
CASSFRGLRPQHF
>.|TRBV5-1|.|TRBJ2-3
TGCGCCAGCAGCTTGAAGGGGTTCGGGTTAGATACGCAGTATTTT
CASSLKGFGLDTQYF
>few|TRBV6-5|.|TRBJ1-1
TGTGCCAGCAGTTGGGGGACTCAAGCTTTCTTT
CASSWGTQAFF
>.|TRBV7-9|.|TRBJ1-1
TGTGCCAGCAGCTTAGACAGGACTGAAGCTTTCTTT
CASSLDRTEAFF
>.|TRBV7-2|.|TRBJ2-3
TGTGCCAGCAGCTCCCCTAACGCAGATACGCAGTATTTT
CASSSPNADTQYF
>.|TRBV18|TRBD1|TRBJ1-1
TGTGCCAGCTCACCCCGGACAGGGGAAGCTTTCTTT
CASSPRTGEAFF
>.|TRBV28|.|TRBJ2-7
TGTGCCAGCAGTTTTGTCGACAGGCGCCCCCCGGAGCAGTACTTC
CASSFVDRRPPEQYF
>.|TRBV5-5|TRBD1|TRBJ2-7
TGTGCCAGCAGCCCCGGACAGGGGAGTACCTACGAGCAGTACTTC
CASSPGQGSTYEQYF
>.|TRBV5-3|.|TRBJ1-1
TGTGCCAGAAGCCGAACACAGGGATGGGCTTTCTTT
CARSRTQGWAFF
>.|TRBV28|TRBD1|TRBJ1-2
TGTGCCAGCATTCAGGGGGCGCTGAGCTATGGCTACACCTTC
CASIQGALSYGYTF
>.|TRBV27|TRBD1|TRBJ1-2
TGTGCCAGCAGTCCGGACAGGCTGGGGTTCTATGGCTACACCTTC
CASSPDRLGFYGYTF
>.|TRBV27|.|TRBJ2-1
TGTGCCAGCAGGAGAGGAGGTGAGCAGTTCTTC
CASRRGGEQFF
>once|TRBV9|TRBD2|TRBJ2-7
TGTGCCAGCAGCGAAAGTTGGTTAGCGGGCCCCTACGAGCAGTACTTC
CASSESWLAGPYEQYF
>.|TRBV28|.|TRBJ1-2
TGTGCCAGCCGTCCAGGGTCGTTTGGCTACACCTTC
CASRPGSFGYTF
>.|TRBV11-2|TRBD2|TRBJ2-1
TGTGCCAGCAGCCGCCGTCGGACTAGCGGGAAAAGGGCCTACAATGAGCAGTTCTTC
CASSRRRTSGKRAYNEQFF
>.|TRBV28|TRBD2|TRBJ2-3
TGTGCCAGCAGTCCCCCTAGCGGGACTAGCACAGATACGCAGTATTTT
CASSPPSGTSTDTQYF
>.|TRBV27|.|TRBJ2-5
TGTGCCAGCAGTCCCCTTAGGACAACCCAAGAGACCCAGTACTTC
CASSPLRTTQETQYF